This T cell receptor (beta chain) appears in the sequencing data of a study of T-cell memory formation after mild COVID-19. Study information: The study found TCR clusters largely donor specific.

Germline V CDR1 and CDR2: DFQATT, SNEGSKA (reference sequence). V lost 5 bases and J lost 1, with 8 bases in between. The CDR3 is 12 residues long. Concerning this clonotype itself: Its antigen is undetermined.

Constant-segment primers were used for 5'RACE, and the resulting TCR alpha and TCR beta cDNA libraries carried sample barcodes and UMIs. One entry per CDR3 protein results from TCRdb running MiXCR on the 5' RACE reads. Of fewer than 650,000 distinct CDR3 sequences in the sample, 15% to 20% were seen once. Study-wide results and caveats: Contracting CD8+ clones were enriched in EMRA, CD4+ mainly in CM and EM. Pre-infection memory harbored some responding clones, suggesting cross-reactive memory joined.

The chain links TRBV20-1 to TRBJ1-1, with D unresolved. The receptor comes from an adult woman who had mild COVID-19 (a few samples of this study predate the infection). Cell type and time point are not known. Sequencing was performed on PBMCs or a T cell subset sorted from them (not recorded which). The CDR3 DNA sequence: TGCAGTGCTCGGCCACCGAACACTGAAGCTTTCTTT. This encodes CSARPPNTEAFF.